The rows below give T cell receptor beta chains drawn from one sample of a study of OX40 agonist ivuxolimab in advanced cancers. Repertoires were generated with immunoSEQ multiplex PCR, while TCRdb's copy carries only in-frame clones and drops some. Of 60,000 or so clones listed, roughly 84% were seen once; the top ten hold over 4%. The specimen was CD4+ or CD8+ T cells sorted from blood, collected in a trial of the OX40 agonist ivuxolimab. The receptors shown here come from an adult with an advanced solid tumor such as melanoma, head and neck, liver or kidney cancer. The CDR3 runs from the conserved cysteine through the conserved F or W. Fields, in order: V gene, J gene, CDR3 protein.

TRBV6-4	TRBJ2-5	CASSDSRETQYF
TRBV6-4	TRBJ1-4	CASSDTGGANEKLFF
TRBV9	TRBJ2-1	CASSDYRAGGYNEQFF
TRBV7-2	TRBJ2-7	CASSASPRGRAYEQYF
TRBV2	TRBJ1-5	CASSDRDTSRNRPQHF
TRBV7-8	TRBJ2-7	CASSLGLRYEQYF
TRBV14	TRBJ2-2	CASSQQQGPGELFF
TRBV6-5	TRBJ2-2	CASRTSGRPGELFF
TRBV7-9	TRBJ2-7	CASSLDSGAWGVPYEQYF
TRBV30	TRBJ2-7	CAWSDTYEQYF
TRBV19	TRBJ2-1	CASSISGTSSNEQFF
TRBV6-5	TRBJ1-1	CASSYTTGEAFF
TRBV10-3	TRBJ1-4	CAISESSGRRGEKLFF
TRBV18	TRBJ1-2	CASSPGEAGGYTF
TRBV2	TRBJ1-5	CASRGDRNNQPQHF
TRBV6-1	TRBJ2-4	CASSEGGAKNIQYF
TRBV28	TRBJ1-4	CASSSPGANEKLFF
TRBV29-1	TRBJ1-2	CSVEAGTLNYGYTF
TRBV7-3	TRBJ1-2	CASSPQGGLQYGYTF
TRBV19	TRBJ2-7	CASSIGAGWEDYEQYF
TRBV4-1	TRBJ1-3	CASSPRTGPGNTIYF
TRBV5-8	TRBJ2-1	CASSPRGGSYNEQFF
TRBV2	TRBJ2-3	CASSLAGALYTDTQYF
TRBV5-4	TRBJ1-3	CASSSGIGNTIYF
TRBV14	TRBJ2-1	CASSQLEGSYNEQFF
TRBV19	TRBJ2-1	CASNDVSWGMNEQFF
TRBV9	TRBJ2-7	CASSPRATGSYEQYF
TRBV30	TRBJ1-1	CAWTVNTEAFF
TRBV6-5	TRBJ2-5	CASSKSAGPVTQYF
TRBV28	TRBJ2-4	CASSSNRVDLVRNIQYF
TRBV27	TRBJ1-1	CASISGGGNTEAFF
TRBV28	TRBJ2-7	CASSLGQGGHEQYF
TRBV6-1	TRBJ1-5	CASSEDGRYGQPQHF
TRBV28	TRBJ1-6	CASSPFRSPLHF
TRBV10-3	TRBJ1-4	CAISESAQEATNEKLFF
TRBV7-3	TRBJ1-6	CASSIETGTENSPLHF
TRBV7-9	TRBJ2-2	CASSLTSGTNTGELFF
TRBV14	TRBJ2-3	CASSELWGGSTDTQYF
TRBV4-1	TRBJ1-4	CASSQDVTATNEKLFF
TRBV30	TRBJ1-1	CAWGGTANTEAFF
TRBV7-9	TRBJ2-1	CASSLSGGAGNEQFF
TRBV11-2	TRBJ2-5	CASSSGGSWQETQYF
TRBV7-3	TRBJ2-1	CASSLSGRPYNEQFF
TRBV30	TRBJ2-7	CAGSPTGSYEQYF
TRBV5-4	TRBJ2-3	CATRGFSGSPDTQYF
TRBV6-6	TRBJ2-7	CASSLGPDYEQYF
TRBV9	TRBJ2-5	CASSVEPGQGGETQYF
TRBV6-5	TRBJ1-2	CASSTGPPIYGYTF
TRBV23-1	TRBJ2-5	CASSQGHGSGQETQYF
TRBV27	TRBJ1-1	CASRERGRQGSGSTEAFF
TRBV5-1	TRBJ2-3	CASSPDLINTQYF
TRBV19	TRBJ2-5	CASSEGRETQYF
TRBV7-2	TRBJ2-3	CASSLVASGGAVDTQYF
TRBV28	TRBJ1-1	CANRQRMNTEAFF
TRBV11-2	TRBJ2-7	CASTAAWTSNYEQYF
TRBV14	TRBJ1-6	CASSLLTASLHF